Sequencing of this T cell receptor beta chain was carried out in a study of prognosis after radiotherapy for stage I lung cancer. The TCR beta CDR3 region was amplified from genomic DNA, with two rounds of multiplex PCR being used for the amplification. First-round PCR, the initial amplification, used primers specific to each TRBV and TRBJ gene. TCRdb re-derived calls from the multiplex PCR reads in MiXCR, one entry per CDR3 protein. The sample yields about 18,000 distinct CDR3 sequences, 25% to 35% seen once. In germline, CDR1 is KGHSH, CDR2 LQKENI. The ends lost 3 bases at V and 3 bases at J; junction bases unmatched: 23. The CDR3 has 21 residues.

The TCR originated in a donor of 50 years or more with non-small cell lung cancer. The chain recombines TRBV18 with TRBJ2-7; 10 bases map to TRBD2. Here the sequenced sample was PBMCs, taken before or after stereotactic body radiation therapy (not recorded which). The CDR3 sequence: CASSPPVAGTYEREGLYEQYF. DNA for the CDR3: TGTGCCAGCTCACCCCCCGTTGCCGGGACCTATGAGCGGGAGGGCCTCTACGAGCAGTACTTC.